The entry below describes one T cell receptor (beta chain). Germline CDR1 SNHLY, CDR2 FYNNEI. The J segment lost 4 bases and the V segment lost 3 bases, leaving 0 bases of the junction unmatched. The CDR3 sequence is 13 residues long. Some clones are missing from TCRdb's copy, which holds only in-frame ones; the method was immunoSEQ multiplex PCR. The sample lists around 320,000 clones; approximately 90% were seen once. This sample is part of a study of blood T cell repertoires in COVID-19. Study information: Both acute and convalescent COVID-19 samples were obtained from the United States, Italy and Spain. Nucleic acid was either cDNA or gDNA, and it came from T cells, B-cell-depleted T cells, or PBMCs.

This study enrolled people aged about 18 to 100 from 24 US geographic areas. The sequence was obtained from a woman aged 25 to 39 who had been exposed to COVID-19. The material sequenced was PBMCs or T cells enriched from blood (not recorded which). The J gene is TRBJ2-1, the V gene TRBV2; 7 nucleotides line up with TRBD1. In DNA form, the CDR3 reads TGTGCCAGCAGTGAGGACAGGTACAATGAGCAGTTCTTC. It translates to CASSEDRYNEQFF.